This T cell receptor (beta chain) was sequenced for a study of blood T cell repertoires in COVID-19. On the study more broadly: PBMCs, B-cell-depleted T cells, or T cells were the source of the cDNA or gDNA that made up the material.

Using immunoSEQ multiplex PCR, the repertoire was profiled, and TCRdb retains in-frame clones only, with some absent. The sample comprises roughly 59,000 clones, about 72% of which are singletons, and roughly an eighth rests with the top ten. CDR1 DFQATT and CDR2 SNEGSKA come from the germline V gene (reference sequence). With 6 bases removed from V and 5 bases from J, the gap between germline ends came to 8 bases. The CDR3 is 11 amino acids. The clonotype comes from a man at least 80 years old with acute or convalescent COVID-19. The sample taken for sequencing was peripheral blood. The chain is built from TRBV20-1 and TRBJ2-1, with D unclear. The CDR3 DNA follows: TGCAGTGCGGAGCCTAACAATGAGCAGTTCTTC. It is translated as CSAEPNNEQFF.